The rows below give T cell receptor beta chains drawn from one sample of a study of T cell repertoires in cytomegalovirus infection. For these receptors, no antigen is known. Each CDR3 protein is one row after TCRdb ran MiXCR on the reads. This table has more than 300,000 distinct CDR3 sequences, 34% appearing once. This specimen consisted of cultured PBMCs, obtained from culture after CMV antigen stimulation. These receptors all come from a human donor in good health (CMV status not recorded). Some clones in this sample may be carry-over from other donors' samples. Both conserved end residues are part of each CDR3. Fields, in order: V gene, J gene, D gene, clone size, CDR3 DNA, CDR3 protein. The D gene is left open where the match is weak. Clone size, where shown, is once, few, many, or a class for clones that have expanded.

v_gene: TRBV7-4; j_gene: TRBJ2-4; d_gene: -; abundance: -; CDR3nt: TGTGCCAGCAGCGCAGTCGGAGTAGCGGCCAAAAACATTCAGTACTTC; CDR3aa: CASSAVGVAAKNIQYF
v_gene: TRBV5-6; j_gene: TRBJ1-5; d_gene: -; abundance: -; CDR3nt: TGTGCCAGCAGCCCTGGACGGAGGGGTCAGCCCCAGCATTTT; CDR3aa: CASSPGRRGQPQHF
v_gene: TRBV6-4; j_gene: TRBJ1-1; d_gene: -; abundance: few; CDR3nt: TGTGCCAGCAGTGACTACAGCAGGGTAGCCTCGAACACTGAAGCTTTCTTT; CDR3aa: CASSDYSRVASNTEAFF
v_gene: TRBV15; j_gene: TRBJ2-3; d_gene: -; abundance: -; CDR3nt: TGTGCCACCAGCAGAGATGTTGGGTTAGATACGCAGTATTTT; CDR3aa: CATSRDVGLDTQYF
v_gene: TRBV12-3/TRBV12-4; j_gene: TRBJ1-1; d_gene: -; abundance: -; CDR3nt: TGTGCCAGCAGTACAGGGCTATGGGGCACTGAAGCTTTCTTT; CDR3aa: CASSTGLWGTEAFF
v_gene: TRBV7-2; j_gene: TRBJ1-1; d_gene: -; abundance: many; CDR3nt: TGTGCCAGCAGCCCATATCATCGACTTGGGAACACTGAAGCTTTCTTT; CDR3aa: CASSPYHRLGNTEAFF
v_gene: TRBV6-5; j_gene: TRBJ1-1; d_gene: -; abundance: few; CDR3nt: TGTGCCAGCAGTTACTCTTTTACGGGTCTGACAGGGAACACTGAAGCTTTCTTT; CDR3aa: CASSYSFTGLTGNTEAFF
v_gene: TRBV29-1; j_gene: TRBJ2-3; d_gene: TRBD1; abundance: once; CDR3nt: TGCAGCGTTGAGATTCCCGGGACAGGGAGGGGTAGCACAGATACGCAGTATTTT; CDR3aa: CSVEIPGTGRGSTDTQYF
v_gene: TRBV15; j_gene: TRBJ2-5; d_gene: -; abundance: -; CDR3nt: TGTGCCACCAGCAGAGGGGTGAAAGGAGAGACCCAGTACTTC; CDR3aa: CATSRGVKGETQYF
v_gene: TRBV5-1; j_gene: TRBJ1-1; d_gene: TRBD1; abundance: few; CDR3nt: TGCGCCAGCAGCTGGAACGACAGGGACACTGAAGCTTTCTTT; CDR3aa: CASSWNDRDTEAFF
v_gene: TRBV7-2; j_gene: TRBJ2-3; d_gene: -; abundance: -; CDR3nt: TGTGCCACTGTGGGGAAAGGAACAGATACGCAGTATTTT; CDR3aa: CATVGKGTDTQYF
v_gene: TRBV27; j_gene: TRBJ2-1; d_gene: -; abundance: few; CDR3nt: TGTGCCAGCAGTTTAAGCGGAACAGATGAGCAGTTCTTC; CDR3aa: CASSLSGTDEQFF
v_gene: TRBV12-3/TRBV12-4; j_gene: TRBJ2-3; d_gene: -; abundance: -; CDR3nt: TGTGCCATCCTTAGCGGTAGCACAGATACGCAGTATTTT; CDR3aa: CAILSGSTDTQYF
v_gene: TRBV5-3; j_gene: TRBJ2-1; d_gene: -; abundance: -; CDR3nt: TGTGCCAGCAGCTTTACGGGAGCAGGATACAATGAGCAGTTCTTC; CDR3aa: CASSFTGAGYNEQFF
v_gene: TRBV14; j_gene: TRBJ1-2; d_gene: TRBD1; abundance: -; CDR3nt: TGTGCCAGCAGCCAACTGACAGGGAATAGGTACACCTTC; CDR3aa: CASSQLTGNRYTF
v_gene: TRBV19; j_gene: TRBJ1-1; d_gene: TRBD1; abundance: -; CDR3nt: TGTGCCAGTAGTATTAGGACAGGAATGAACACTGAAGCTTTCTTT; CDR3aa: CASSIRTGMNTEAFF
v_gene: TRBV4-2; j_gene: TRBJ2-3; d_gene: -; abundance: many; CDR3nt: TGTGCCAGCAGCCAAGGAGAACAGTCTAGCGCCTTCACAGATACGCAGTATTTT; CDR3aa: CASSQGEQSSAFTDTQYF
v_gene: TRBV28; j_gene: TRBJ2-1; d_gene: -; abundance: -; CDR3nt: TGTGCCAGCAGTTTACCCGCTCGGGAGCAGTTCTTC; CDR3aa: CASSLPAREQFF
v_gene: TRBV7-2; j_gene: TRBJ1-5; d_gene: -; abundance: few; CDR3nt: TGTGCCAGCAGCTCCCGGGGCCGTAATCAGCCCCAGCATTTT; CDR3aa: CASSSRGRNQPQHF
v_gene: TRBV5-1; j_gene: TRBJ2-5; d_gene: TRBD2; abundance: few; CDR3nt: TGCGCCAGCAGTATTAGCGGGAGTGTTAGCCAAGAGACCCAGTACTTC; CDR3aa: CASSISGSVSQETQYF
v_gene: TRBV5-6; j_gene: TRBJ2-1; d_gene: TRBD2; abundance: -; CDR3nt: TGTGCCAGCAGCCTACCCCGGCTAGCGGCCTACAATGAGCAGTTCTTC; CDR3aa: CASSLPRLAAYNEQFF
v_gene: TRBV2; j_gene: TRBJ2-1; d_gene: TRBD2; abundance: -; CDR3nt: TGTGCCATCCGGGGGGCGTCAACCCTAGCGGGAGTCTCCTACAATGAGCAGTTCTTC; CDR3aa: CAIRGASTLAGVSYNEQFF
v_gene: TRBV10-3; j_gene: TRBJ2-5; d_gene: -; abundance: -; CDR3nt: TGTGCCATCAGTGCGAGAGGAGAGACCCAGTACTTC; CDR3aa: CAISARGETQYF
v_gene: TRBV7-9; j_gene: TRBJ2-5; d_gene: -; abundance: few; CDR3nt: TGTGCCAGTGATAGAGGGGCGGGAGAGACCCAGTACTTC; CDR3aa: CASDRGAGETQYF
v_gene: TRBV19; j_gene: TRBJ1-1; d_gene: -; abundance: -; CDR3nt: TGTGCCAGTAGCGTGGGACCGATCAACACTGAAGCTTTCTTT; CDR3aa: CASSVGPINTEAFF
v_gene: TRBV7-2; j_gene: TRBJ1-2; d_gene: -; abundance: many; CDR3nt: TGTGCCAGCAGCTTAGGGACCCTCTATGGCTACACCTTC; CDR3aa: CASSLGTLYGYTF
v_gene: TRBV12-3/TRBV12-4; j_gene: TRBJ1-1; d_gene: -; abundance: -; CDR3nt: TGTGCCAGCAGTTTATACCCGAACGGGGCTTTCTTT; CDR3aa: CASSLYPNGAFF
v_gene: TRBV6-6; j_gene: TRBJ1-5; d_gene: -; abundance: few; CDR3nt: TGTGCCAGCCAGGGGTCAGTGGATCAGCCCCAGCATTTT; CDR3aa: CASQGSVDQPQHF
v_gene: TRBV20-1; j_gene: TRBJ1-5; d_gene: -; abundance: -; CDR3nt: TGCAGTGCCCCACAATCCCGGCTGGGAGCTAATCAGCCCCAGCATTTT; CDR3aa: CSAPQSRLGANQPQHF
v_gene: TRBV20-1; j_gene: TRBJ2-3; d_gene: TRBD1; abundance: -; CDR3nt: TGCAGTGCTAGAGAAAAAGGACCGGGACAGGACACAGATACGCAGTATTTT; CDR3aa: CSAREKGPGQDTDTQYF
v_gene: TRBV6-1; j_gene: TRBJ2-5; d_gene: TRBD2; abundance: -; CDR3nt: TGTGCCAGCACTCTGAGGGGAGGGCCGAGAGAGACCCAGTACTTC; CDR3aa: CASTLRGGPRETQYF
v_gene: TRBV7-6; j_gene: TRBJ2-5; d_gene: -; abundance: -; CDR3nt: TGTGCCAGCAGCGGGCCCCAGAATCAAGAGACCCAGTACTTC; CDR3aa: CASSGPQNQETQYF
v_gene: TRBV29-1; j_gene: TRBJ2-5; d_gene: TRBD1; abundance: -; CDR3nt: TGCAGCGTTGATGTGGTCAGGGGGCTTGAGACCCAGTACTTC; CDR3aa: CSVDVVRGLETQYF
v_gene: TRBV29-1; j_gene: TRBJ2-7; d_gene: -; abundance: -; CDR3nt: TGCAGCGTTGTATCCGGGACTCAAGAGCAGTACTTC; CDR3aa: CSVVSGTQEQYF
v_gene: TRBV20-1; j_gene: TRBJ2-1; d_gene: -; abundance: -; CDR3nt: TGCAGTGCTACCTCCGGGAGTTGGATCGATGAGCAGTTCTTC; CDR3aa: CSATSGSWIDEQFF
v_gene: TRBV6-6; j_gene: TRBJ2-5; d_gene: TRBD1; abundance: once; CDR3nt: TGTGCCAGCAGCCGGGACAGGGGTATCGAGACCCAGTACTTC; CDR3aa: CASSRDRGIETQYF
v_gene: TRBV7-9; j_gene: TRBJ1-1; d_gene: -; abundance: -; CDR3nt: TGTGCCAGCAGTGCGTTGAACACTGAAGCTTTCTTT; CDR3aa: CASSALNTEAFF
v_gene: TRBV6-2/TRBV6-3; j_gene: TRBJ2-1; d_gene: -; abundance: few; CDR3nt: TGTGCCAGCAGTTATGTAGTACCAGCCAATGAGCAGTTCTTC; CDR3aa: CASSYVVPANEQFF
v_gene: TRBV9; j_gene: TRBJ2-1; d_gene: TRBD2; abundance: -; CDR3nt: TGTGCCAGCAGCGTAGAGGGTGGTAGCGGGTCCGAGTTCTTC; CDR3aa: CASSVEGGSGSEFF
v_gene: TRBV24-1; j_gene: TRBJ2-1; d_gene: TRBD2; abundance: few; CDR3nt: TGTGCCACCAGTGCTATAGCGGGTGGAAACAATGAGCAGTTCTTC; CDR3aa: CATSAIAGGNNEQFF
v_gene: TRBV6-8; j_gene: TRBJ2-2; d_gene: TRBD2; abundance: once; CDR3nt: TGTGCCAGCAGTTACGCTAGCGGCCTTAACACCGGGGAGCTGTTTTTT; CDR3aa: CASSYASGLNTGELFF
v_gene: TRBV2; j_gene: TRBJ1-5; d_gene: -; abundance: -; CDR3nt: TGTGCCAGCAGTGGACGGATTCAGCCCCAGCATTTT; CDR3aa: CASSGRIQPQHF
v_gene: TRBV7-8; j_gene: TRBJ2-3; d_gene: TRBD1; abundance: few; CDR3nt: TGTGCCAGCAGCTCCGACCGGACAGGTAGTGTCCCAGATACGCAGTATTTT; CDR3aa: CASSSDRTGSVPDTQYF
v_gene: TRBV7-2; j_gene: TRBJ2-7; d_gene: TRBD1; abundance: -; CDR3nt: TGTGCCAGCAGCCCCGGGGGGACAGGGAGTTACGAGCAGTACTTC; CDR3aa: CASSPGGTGSYEQYF
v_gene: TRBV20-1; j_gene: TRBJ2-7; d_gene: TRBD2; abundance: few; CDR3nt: TGCAGTGCTAGAGCAGGGACTAGCGGGATTCCCTACGAGCAGTACTTC; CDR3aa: CSARAGTSGIPYEQYF
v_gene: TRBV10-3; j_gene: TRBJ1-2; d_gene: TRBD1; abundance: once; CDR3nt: TGTGCCATCAGTGGGGACAGTAACTATGGCTACACCTTC; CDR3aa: CAISGDSNYGYTF
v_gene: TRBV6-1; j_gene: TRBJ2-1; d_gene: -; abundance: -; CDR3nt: TGTGCCAGCAGTGTCCTGCGGACGGGTTACTACTCCTACAATGAGCAGTTCTTC; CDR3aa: CASSVLRTGYYSYNEQFF
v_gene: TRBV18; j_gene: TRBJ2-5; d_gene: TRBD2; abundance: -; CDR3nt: TGTGCCAGCTCACCCTGGACTAGCGGGAGACAAGAGACCCAGTACTTC; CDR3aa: CASSPWTSGRQETQYF
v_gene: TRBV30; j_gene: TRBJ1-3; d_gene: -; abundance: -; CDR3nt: TGTGCCTGGAGTAGGGGGAACTCTGGAAACACCATATATTTT; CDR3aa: CAWSRGNSGNTIYF
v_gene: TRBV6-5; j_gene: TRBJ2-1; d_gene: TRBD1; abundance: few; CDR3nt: TGTGCCAGCAGTACAGACAGGGGAGCGGGTACTGAGCAGTTCTTC; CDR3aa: CASSTDRGAGTEQFF
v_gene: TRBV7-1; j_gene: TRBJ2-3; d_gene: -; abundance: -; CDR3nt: TGTGCCAGCGGTGAGCGAGAGAACACAGATACGCAGTATTTT; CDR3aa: CASGERENTDTQYF
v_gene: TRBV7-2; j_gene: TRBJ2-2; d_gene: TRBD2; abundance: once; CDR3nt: TGTGCCAGCAGCTTATTTACTAGCGGGGAGCTGGTTTTT; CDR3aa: CASSLFTSGELVF
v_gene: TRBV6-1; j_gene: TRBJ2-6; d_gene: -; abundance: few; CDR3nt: TGTGCCAGCAGTGCTCGGGGGGGGGCCAACGTCCTGACTTTC; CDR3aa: CASSARGGANVLTF
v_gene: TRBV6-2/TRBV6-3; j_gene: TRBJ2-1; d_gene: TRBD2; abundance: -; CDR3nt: TGTGCCAGCAGTTACAGGGCTAGCGGGTCGATGAGCTCCTACAATGAGCAGTTCTTC; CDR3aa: CASSYRASGSMSSYNEQFF